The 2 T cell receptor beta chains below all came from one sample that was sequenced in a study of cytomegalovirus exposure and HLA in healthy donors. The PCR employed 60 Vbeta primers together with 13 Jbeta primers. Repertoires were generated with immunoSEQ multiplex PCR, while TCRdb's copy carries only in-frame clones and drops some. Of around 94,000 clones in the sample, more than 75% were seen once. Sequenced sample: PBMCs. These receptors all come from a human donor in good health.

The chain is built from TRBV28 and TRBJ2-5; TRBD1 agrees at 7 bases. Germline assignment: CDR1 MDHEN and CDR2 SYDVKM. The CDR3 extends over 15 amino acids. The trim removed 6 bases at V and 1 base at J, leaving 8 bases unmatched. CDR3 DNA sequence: TGTGCCAGCAGACAATCGACAGGGTTCCAAGAGACCCAGTACTTC. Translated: CASRQSTGFQETQYF.

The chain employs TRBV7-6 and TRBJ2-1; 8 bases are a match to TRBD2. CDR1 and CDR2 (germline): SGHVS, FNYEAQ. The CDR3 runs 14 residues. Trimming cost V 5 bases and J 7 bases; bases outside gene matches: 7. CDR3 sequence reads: CASSQGREENEQFF. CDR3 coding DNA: TGTGCCAGCAGCCAGGGGCGGGAGGAGAATGAGCAGTTCTTC.